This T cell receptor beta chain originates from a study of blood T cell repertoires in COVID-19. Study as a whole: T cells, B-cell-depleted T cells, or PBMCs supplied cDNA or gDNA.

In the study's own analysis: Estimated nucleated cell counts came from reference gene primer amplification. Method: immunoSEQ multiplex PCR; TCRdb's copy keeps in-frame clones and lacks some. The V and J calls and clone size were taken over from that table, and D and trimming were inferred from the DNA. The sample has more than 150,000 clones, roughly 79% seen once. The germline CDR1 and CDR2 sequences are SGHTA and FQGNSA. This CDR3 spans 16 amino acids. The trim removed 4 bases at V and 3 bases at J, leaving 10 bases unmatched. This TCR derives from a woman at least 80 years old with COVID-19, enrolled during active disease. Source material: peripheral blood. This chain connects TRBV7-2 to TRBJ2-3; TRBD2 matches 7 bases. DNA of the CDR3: TGTGCCAGCAGCTCCCTTACGGGGGGTATAACAGATACGCAGTATTTT. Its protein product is CASSSLTGGITDTQYF.